Following are 22 T cell receptor beta chains from one sample sequenced in a study of human T cells and chemical hapten exposure. TCRdb independently ran MiXCR on the 5' RACE reads; one entry per CDR3 protein. The sample contains about 140,000 distinct CDR3 sequences, around 4.4% of which appear only once. The study extracted total RNA from unfractionated whole blood. The origin of the receptors is a female donor in good health.

Ten or more counts support this clonotype. J is TRBJ2-5 and V is TRBV15, with D possibly matching TRBD1 (6 bases). The germline V gene has CDR1 LNHNV and CDR2 YYDKDF (reference sequence). CDR3 size: 15 residues. V was pared by 1 base and J by 9 bases, with 18 bases between. CDR3 in DNA: TGTGCCACCAGCAGAGTGGGGGCCAGAGGGTGGGCCCAGTACTTC. Encoded protein: CATSRVGARGWAQYF.

This clonotype was observed at least ten times. The rearrangement uses TRBV5-1 and TRBJ2-7; TRBD2 matches at 8 bases. The CDR3 sequence is 14 residues long. Germline lookup yields CDR1 SGHRS and CDR2 YFSETQ. The J segment lost 4 bases and the V segment lost 0 bases, leaving 3 bases of the junction unmatched. CDR3 nucleotide sequence: TGCGCCAGCAGCTTGGGAACTAGCGGATACGAGCAGTACTTC. Its protein product is CASSLGTSGYEQYF.

V usage is TRBV5-1 and J usage is TRBJ1-4; maybe TRBD1 (6 bases). CDR1 and CDR2 (germline): SGHRS, YFSETQ. The CDR3 has 16 residues. Trimming removed 0 bases at V and 4 bases at J, with 13 bases between. CDR3 amino acids: CASSLVAQGGNEKLFF. CDR3 coding DNA: TGCGCCAGCAGCTTGGTGGCACAGGGCGGTAATGAAAAACTGTTTTTT.

The table lists this clonotype with many counts. This chain uses TRBV29-1 with TRBJ2-7; the D gene is possibly TRBD2 (5 bases). Trimming stripped 4 bases from V and 5 bases from J, with 9 bases between. Per germline, CDR1 SQVTM and CDR2 ANQGSEA. The CDR3 covers 11 residues. The CDR3 is CSVVVGDEQYF. Here the CDR3 DNA reads TGCAGCGTTGTGGTCGGGGACGAGCAGTACTTC.

There are a few counts of this clonotype. The chain carries TRBV5-1 and TRBJ2-7, with a tentative D call TRBD1 (6 bases). CDR3 length: 14 residues. V lost 2 bases and J 2 bases, leaving 11 bases between the germline ends. Germline CDR1 and CDR2: SGHRS and YFSETQ. The CDR3 region is CASSLGQPPYEQYF. The CDR3 DNA reads as TGCGCCAGCAGCTTAGGACAGCCGCCCTACGAGCAGTACTTC.

To note about this clonotype: Given a much more abundant clone one base away, this may be a read error. The chain links TRBV7-2 to TRBJ2-1; the D is unclear. The J call may be faulty, since TRBJ2-7 better matches the DNA end. CDR1 is SGHTA and CDR2 is FQGNSA in the germline V gene. This CDR3 region has 12 residues. CDR3 loop: CASSLVREEQYF. In DNA, the CDR3 is TGTGCCAGCAGCTTAGTACGAGAAGAGCAGTACTTC.

V is TRBV6-2 or TRBV6-3 and J is TRBJ1-6, with 7 bases fitting TRBD1. Trimming took 5 bases from V and 7 from J; bases not matched to a gene: 8. Germline loops: CDR1 MNHEY, CDR2 SVGEGT. This CDR3 is 15 amino acids long. CDR3 DNA: TGTGCCAGCAGTACCAGGGACAGTCGCAATTCACCCCTCCACTTT. It yields the protein CASSTRDSRNSPLHF.

Ten or more counts support this clonotype. V and J are TRBV20-1 and TRBJ1-5; no definite D call. Trimming shortened V by 2 bases and J by 7 bases, and 9 bases separated the two germline ends. This CDR3 region has 12 residues. Germline V CDR1 and CDR2: DFQATT, SNEGSKA (reference sequence). CDR3 DNA: TGCAGTGCTAGAAAGCTTGGCCAGCCCCAGCATTTT. It is translated as CSARKLGQPQHF.

Many counts were recorded for this clonotype. CDR3 loop: CASSQAPQGTNYGYTF. The CDR3 bases are TGCGCCAGCAGCCAAGCCCCACAGGGGACTAACTATGGCTACACCTTC. This chain joins TRBV5-1 and TRBJ1-2, with 7 bases aligning to TRBD1. Germline assignment: CDR1 SGHRS and CDR2 YFSETQ. Trimming removed 4 bases from V and 0 bases from J; junction bases left unmatched: 9. The CDR3 length is 16 residues.

The chain employs TRBV6-2 or TRBV6-3 and TRBJ2-3, with 9 bases lining up with TRBD2. The length of the CDR3 is 15 residues. Germline-derived CDR1 and CDR2 are MNHEY and SVGEGT. With 8 bases clipped from V and 2 bases from J, the junction kept 8 bases outside the gene matches. The CDR3 protein is CASCPASGVTDTQYF. CDR3 nucleotide sequence: TGTGCCAGCTGTCCGGCTAGCGGGGTCACAGATACGCAGTATTTT.

Regarding this clonotype: With a much larger clone just one base away, this may be a read error. J is TRBJ2-7 and V is TRBV20-1; no definite D call. Germline V gene sequence: CDR1 DFQATT, CDR2 SNEGSKA (reference sequence). This CDR3 is built from 12 residues. With 3 bases removed from V and 5 bases from J, the gap between germline ends came to 11 bases. CDR3 nucleotide sequence: TGCAGTGCTAGGGGAATTAGGGACGAGCAGTACTTC. It is translated as CSARGIRDEQYF.

This clonotype was seen ten or more times. This sequence joins TRBV20-1 and TRBJ2-3, with D hard to call. The CDR3 covers 15 residues. V was clipped by 0 bases and J by 0 bases, with 10 bases between them. Per germline, CDR1 DFQATT and CDR2 SNEGSKA (reference sequence). The DNA of the CDR3 is TGCAGTGCTAGAGATGGGCAGCCGAGCACAGATACGCAGTATTTT. Translating gives CSARDGQPSTDTQYF.

In its sample, this clonotype was seen many times. The J gene is TRBJ2-1, the V gene TRBV6-1, with 8 bases aligning to TRBD2. In germline, CDR1 is MNHNS, CDR2 SASEGT. The CDR3 consists of 16 residues. The J segment lost 6 bases and the V segment lost 0 bases, leaving 7 bases of the junction unmatched. The CDR3, as DNA: TGTGCCAGCAGTGAAGCTGAGGGACTAGGGGGCAATGAGCAGTTCTTC. The encoded protein is CASSEAEGLGGNEQFF.

This clonotype has just a few counts. CDR3: CASSPGGVRAHGYTF. CDR3 bases: TGCGCCAGCAGCCCCGGAGGCGTCAGGGCGCATGGCTACACCTTC. This chain connects TRBV5-1 to TRBJ1-2; possibly TRBD1 for D (5 bases). Deletions cut 4 bases from V and 6 bases from J, with 19 bases between. The CDR3 runs 15 residues. CDR1 and CDR2 from the germline V gene are SGHRS and YFSETQ.

At least ten counts were recorded for this clonotype. This rearrangement joins TRBV6-2 or TRBV6-3 to TRBJ2-5; 11 bases fit TRBD2. The CDR3 length is 15 residues. CDR1 and CDR2 (germline): MNHEY, SVGEGT. V lost 5 bases to trimming and J lost 2 bases; unmatched junction nucleotides: 4. This CDR3 is CASSRTSGGQETQYF. In nucleotides, the CDR3 is TGTGCCAGCAGTCGAACTAGCGGGGGACAAGAGACCCAGTACTTC.

This clonotype was seen at least ten times. CDR3 amino acids: CASSMEGINTEAFF. The CDR3 DNA reads TGTGCCAGCAGCATGGAGGGCATCAACACTGAAGCTTTCTTT. This sequence joins TRBV6-1 and TRBJ1-1; D uncertain. This CDR3 has 14 amino acids. Germline loops: CDR1 MNHNS, CDR2 SASEGT. V lost 6 bases and J 2 bases, leaving 13 bases between the germline ends.

This clonotype was seen many times. The chain carries TRBV5-5 and TRBJ1-5; TRBD1 might be the D (5 bases). The CDR3 loop spans 14 amino acids. V lost 3 bases, J lost 7 bases, and 14 bases lay in between. Looked up from germline, CDR1 is SGHKS and CDR2 is YYEKEE (reference sequence). CDR3 protein: CASSWGSGVQPQHF. The CDR3, as DNA: TGTGCCAGCAGCTGGGGGTCTGGGGTACAGCCCCAGCATTTT.

The chain recombines TRBV7-9 with TRBJ2-4; 12 nucleotides match TRBD1. CDR1 and CDR2 (germline): SEHNR, FQNEAQ (reference sequence). This CDR3 comprises 16 residues. Unmatched junction bases numbered 8, after V lost 4 bases and J lost 7 bases. This chain's CDR3 is CASSSPGQGASNIQYF. The CDR3 region has the DNA TGTGCCAGCAGCTCACCGGGACAGGGGGCGAGTAACATTCAGTACTTC. The full variable domain, its missing parts supplied by reference TRBV7-9 and TRBJ2-4, is DTGVSQNPRHKITKRGQNVTFRCDPISEHNRLYWYRQTLGQGPEFLTYFQNEAQLEKSRLLSDRFSAERPKGSFSTLEIQRTEQGDSAMYLCASSSPGQGASNIQYFGAGTRLSVL.

This clonotype was seen ten or more times. The V gene is TRBV5-4, the J gene TRBJ2-2; D might be TRBD1 (7 bases). Trimming shortened V by 4 bases and J by 4 bases, and 14 bases separated the two germline ends. CDR1 and CDR2 (germline): SGHNT, YYREEE (reference sequence). CDR3 size: 15 residues. CDR3 in amino acids: CASSQGGVVTGELFF. In DNA, the CDR3 is TGTGCCAGCAGCCAGGGGGGAGTCGTCACCGGGGAGCTGTTTTTT.

This clonotype was observed a few times. This sequence joins TRBV10-2 and TRBJ1-1; D gene unclear. The V end lost 2 bases, the J end lost 5 bases, and 15 bases lay between the germline ends. The CDR3 has 15 residues. Germline V lookup: CDR1 WSHSY, CDR2 SAAADI. CDR3 coding DNA: TGCGCCAGCAGTGAGGGGTGGAGGCGTAGGACTGAAGCTTTCTTT. Its translation: CASSEGWRRRTEAFF.

This chain uses TRBV28 with TRBJ1-1, with 8 bases that match TRBD1. The germline gives CDR1 MDHEN, CDR2 SYDVKM. The CDR3 covers 14 residues. Trimming at V came to 6 bases and at J to 3 bases, leaving 6 bases not matched to a gene. The CDR3 bases are TGTGCCAGCAGGCAGGGGGCTTGGTACACTGAAGCTTTCTTT. Protein sequence: CASRQGAWYTEAFF.

This clonotype was recorded at least ten times. This rearrangement joins TRBV20-1 to TRBJ2-3; 10 bases match TRBD1. CDR1 DFQATT and CDR2 SNEGSKA come from the germline V gene (reference sequence). V was clipped by 4 bases and J by 2 bases; unmatched bases: 6. CDR3 length: 15 amino acids. CDR3 amino acids: CSAIDRGQNTDTQYF. CDR3 coding DNA: TGCAGTGCTATAGACAGGGGGCAAAACACAGATACGCAGTATTTT.